One and the same sample provided the 20 T cell receptor beta chains below, sequenced in a study of early T cells in non-severe SARS-CoV-2 infection (dated by TCRdb to 2020 to 2023). The method behind the library was 5' RACE. The sequencer listed for this sample is NextSeq 500. TCRdb reprocessing: public reads trimmed at Q25 with fastp, clones called with MiXCR, in-frame beta chains kept. Rows with one shared CDR3 protein collapse into an entry with the most common genes and DNA. The table for this sample lists 75,000 to 90,000 distinct CDR3 sequences; roughly 5.7% of them were counted only once. The ten largest account for roughly 8% of the sample. Sequences were obtained from whole blood. These receptors all come from an adult who was a healthcare worker with PCR-confirmed SARS-CoV-2 infection or an uninfected control (not recorded which).

This clonotype occurred a few times. This sequence joins TRBV4-1 and TRBJ2-4; 8 nucleotides match TRBD2. The CDR3 sequence is 16 residues long. J was trimmed by 5 bases and V by 4 bases; bases with no gene match: 10. The germline CDR1 and CDR2 sequences are MGHRA and YSYEKL. In DNA form, the CDR3 reads TGCGCCAGCAGCCTCCAACCGGGACTAGGACAAAACATTCAGTACTTC. Its translation: CASSLQPGLGQNIQYF.

At least ten counts were recorded for this clonotype. This chain uses TRBV15 with TRBJ1-5; tentative D call: TRBD1 (5 bases). The V gene lost 0 bases and the J gene lost 2 bases, with 8 bases spanning the gap. The CDR3 runs 15 residues. Germline V gene sequence: CDR1 LNHNV, CDR2 YYDKDF (reference sequence). In DNA form, the CDR3 reads TGTGCCACCAGCAGAGACAGGGCTGGCAATCAGCCCCAGCATTTT. Protein: CATSRDRAGNQPQHF.

In this sample, this clonotype turned up many times. The chain employs TRBV6-1 and TRBJ1-1; D may be TRBD1 (5 bases). V was cut by 2 bases and J by 7 bases, with 8 bases left in between. The germline V gene encodes CDR1 MNHNS and CDR2 SASEGT. CDR3 length: 12 residues. CDR3 amino acids: CASSEPQGEAFF. The CDR3 bases are TGTGCCAGCAGTGAACCGCAGGGTGAAGCTTTCTTT.

The chain joins TRBV7-2 to TRBJ2-2; D gene uncertain. The V end lost 1 base, the J end lost 3 bases, and 15 bases lay between the germline ends. The CDR3 consists of 17 residues. Germline-derived CDR1 and CDR2 are SGHTA and FQGNSA. The CDR3: CASSLGASPSYTGELFF. The CDR3, as DNA: TGTGCCAGCAGCTTAGGGGCCAGTCCTTCTTACACCGGGGAGCTGTTTTTT. The whole variable domain, filled in from reference TRBV7-2 and TRBJ2-2, reads GAGVSQSPSNKVTEKGKDVELRCDPISGHTALYWYRQSLGQGLEFLIYFQGNSAPDKSGLPSDRFSAERTGGSVSTLTIQRTQQEDSAVYLCASSLGASPSYTGELFFGEGSRLTVL.

V usage is TRBV3-1 and J usage is TRBJ1-3; D is unresolved. V shed 0 bases and J shed 0 bases, with 9 bases lying between them. Germline V gene data show CDR1 as LGHDT and CDR2 as YNNKEL (reference sequence). The CDR3 loop spans 16 amino acids. CDR3 nucleotide sequence: TGTGCCAGCAGCCAAGATCGGAGGAGCTCTGGAAACACCATATATTTT. The encoded protein is CASSQDRRSSGNTIYF.

This clonotype was picked up many times. The chain joins TRBV20-1 to TRBJ2-2; TRBD1 matches 9 bases. CDR1 and CDR2 from the germline V gene are DFQATT and SNEGSKA (reference sequence). The CDR3 covers 14 residues. The V segment lost 5 bases and the J segment 7 bases; nucleotides outside the gene matches: 8. The CDR3 is CSASRTGDRGELFF. DNA of the CDR3: TGCAGTGCTTCCAGGACAGGGGATCGCGGGGAGCTGTTTTTT.

This clonotype was observed many times. The chain employs TRBV19 and TRBJ1-4; 9 nucleotides agree with TRBD1. Trimming took 4 bases from V and 3 from J; bases not matched to a gene: 3. CDR3 size: 15 residues. The V gene's germline CDR1 is LNHDA and CDR2 SQIVND (reference sequence). The DNA of the CDR3 is TGTGCCAGTAGTAGCCGGACAGGGGCTAATGAAAAACTGTTTTTT. Its translation: CASSSRTGANEKLFF.

The chain uses TRBV20-1 and TRBJ2-1; 10 nucleotides align to TRBD2. CDR3 length: 14 residues. V lost 0 bases to trimming and J lost 8 bases; unmatched junction nucleotides: 4. Germline CDR1 and CDR2: DFQATT and SNEGSKA (reference sequence). The CDR3 sequence: CSAREAGGPHEQFF. The CDR3 DNA follows: TGCAGTGCTAGAGAAGCGGGGGGGCCCCATGAGCAGTTCTTC.

In this sample, this clonotype turned up many times. The rearrangement joins TRBV20-1 to TRBJ2-3, with D possibly matching TRBD2 (6 bases). Germline V gene lookup returns CDR1 DFQATT and CDR2 SNEGSKA (reference sequence). The V and J ends lost 3 bases and 4 bases respectively, with 17 bases between them. The CDR3 consists of 15 residues. The CDR3 spells CSARRGGTWADTQYF. CDR3 in DNA: TGCAGTGCTAGGAGAGGCGGGACGTGGGCAGATACGCAGTATTTT.

The V call is TRBV7-9, the J call TRBJ2-5; D not resolved. Deletions cut 4 bases from V and 8 bases from J, with 8 bases between. This CDR3 spans 11 amino acids. Germline lookup yields CDR1 SEHNR and CDR2 FQNEAQ (reference sequence). In DNA form, the CDR3 reads TGTGCCAGCAGCTACACAGCCACCCAGTACTTC. It encodes CASSYTATQYF.

This clonotype came up many times. The chain couples TRBV24-1 to TRBJ2-2, with a tentative D call TRBD2 (6 bases). This CDR3 is 15 amino acids long. V lost 9 bases, J lost 2 bases, and 15 bases lay in between. Per the germline V gene, CDR1 is KGHDR and CDR2 is SFDVKD. The CDR3 reads CATGGGGVNTGELFF. CDR3 sequence (DNA): TGTGCCACCGGGGGTGGCGGGGTTAACACCGGGGAGCTGTTTTTT.

This clonotype was counted only a few times. V is TRBV29-1 and J is TRBJ2-1, with 7 bases fitting TRBD2. V was clipped by 1 base and J by 6 bases; unmatched bases: 15. CDR1 is SQVTM, CDR2 ANQGSEA, per germline. The CDR3 runs 17 residues. The CDR3 is CSVEGGSGTTLGNEQFF. The CDR3 DNA sequence: TGCAGCGTTGAAGGTGGAAGCGGGACCACCCTGGGCAATGAGCAGTTCTTC.

J is TRBJ1-1 and V is TRBV5-1, with unresolved D. CDR3 size: 14 residues. Germline loops: CDR1 SGHRS, CDR2 YFSETQ. Trimming removed 0 bases at V and 1 base at J, with 7 bases between. The CDR3 loop reads CASSLAKQNTEAFF. The CDR3 DNA reads as TGCGCCAGCAGCTTGGCGAAGCAGAACACTGAAGCTTTCTTT. Looking up the rest from reference TRBV5-1 and TRBJ1-1 gives the full variable domain: KAGVTQTPRYLIKTRGQQVTLSCSPISGHRSVSWYQQTPGQGLQFLFEYFSETQRNKGNFPGRFSGRQFSNSRSEMNVSTLELGDSALYLCASSLAKQNTEAFFGQGTRLTVV.

This clonotype was counted ten times or more. The rearrangement links TRBV5-1 to TRBJ1-3; D gene uncertain. The CDR3 length is 15 residues. The V gene's germline CDR1 is SGHRS and CDR2 YFSETQ. V was cut by 0 bases and J by 6 bases, with 13 bases left in between. The CDR3 region is CASSLGEAEANTIYF. CDR3 nucleotide sequence: TGCGCCAGCAGCTTGGGCGAGGCCGAAGCAAACACCATATATTTT.

This clonotype was detected many times. This chain links TRBV6-5 with TRBJ2-3, with D perhaps matching TRBD2 (6 bases). The length of the CDR3 is 15 residues. Germline V lookup: CDR1 MNHEY, CDR2 SVGAGI. Trimming cost V 9 bases and J 5 bases, with 21 bases left between them. This CDR3 reads CASRPGLRREDTQYF. In DNA form, the CDR3 reads TGTGCCAGTAGACCGGGACTCCGAAGGGAAGATACGCAGTATTTT.

This clonotype was observed many times. The rearrangement links TRBV20-1 to TRBJ2-1; D is unresolved. The CDR3 is 14 residues long. The germline V gene has CDR1 DFQATT and CDR2 SNEGSKA (reference sequence). The V gene lost 0 bases and the J gene lost 4 bases, with 10 bases spanning the gap. DNA for the CDR3: TGCAGTGCTAGAGATTGGGCCACTTACAATGAGCAGTTCTTC. Translation gives CSARDWATYNEQFF.

The chain joins TRBV20-1 to TRBJ2-7, with TRBD2 matching over 7 bases. CDR1 is DFQATT, CDR2 SNEGSKA, per germline (reference sequence). The trim removed 0 bases at V and 2 bases at J, leaving 7 bases unmatched. This CDR3 is built from 15 residues. CDR3 sequence (DNA): TGCAGTGCTAGAGACAGGTCTAGCGGACCCTACGAGCAGTACTTC. Amino acids: CSARDRSSGPYEQYF.

V and J are TRBV18 and TRBJ2-7, with 12 bases aligning to TRBD2. Trimming removed 0 bases from V and 7 bases from J; junction bases left unmatched: 10. Germline V gives CDR1 KGHSH, CDR2 LQKENI. The CDR3 runs to 17 residues. DNA for the CDR3: TGTGCCAGCTCACCACCTGCCACTAGCGGGAGGTCGTGGGAGCAGTACTTC. It specifies CASSPPATSGRSWEQYF.

Worth noting for this clonotype: The germline gene is not matched at one end of the junction; a read error may be the cause. The chain links TRBV6-5 to TRBJ2-1; 14 bases match TRBD2. This CDR3 is 15 amino acids long. CDR1 and CDR2 (germline): MNHEY, SVGAGI. The CDR3 loop reads CASSGGLAGVNGQFF. Written as DNA, the CDR3 is TGTGCCAGCAGCGGGGGACTAGCGGGAGTCAATGGGCAGTTCTTC.

J is TRBJ2-5 and V is TRBV15; D remains ambiguous. The CDR3 is 13 residues long. The V gene lost 1 base and the J gene lost 1 base, with 4 bases spanning the gap. Germline V CDR1 and CDR2: LNHNV, YYDKDF (reference sequence). The CDR3 sequence: CATSRGSQETQYF. The DNA for the CDR3 is TGTGCCACCAGCAGAGGCAGCCAAGAGACCCAGTACTTC.